This T cell receptor beta chain is from a study of cytomegalovirus exposure and HLA in healthy donors (dated by TCRdb to about 2017). In the study overall: A later analysis indicated that the roughly 120 validation repertoires were generated on the platform also employed for the 700 or so repertoires of the first cohort. High-throughput TCR immunosequencing, statistical association of individual TCRs with disease status, and machine learning were combined to predict cytomegalovirus infection status. The study was designed to test whether signatures of past pathogen exposure could be identified by cataloging public T cell receptors. A separate validation cohort of roughly 130 different subjects was used in addition to the roughly 670-subject first cohort.

At the junction V is shortened by 2 bases and J by 8 bases; bases outside the gene matches: 3. CDR1 GTSNPN and CDR2 SVGIG are derived from the germline V gene (reference sequence). The CDR3 contains 12 residues, cysteine and phenylalanine counted. Only the CDR3 DNA is retained, 36 bases long and in frame from the first base. The donors were included in the validation cohort of 120 subjects, a group kept apart from the roughly 700-subject first cohort. Study-wide conclusions, independent of this receptor: In vitro tests confirmed that a few of the cytomegalovirus-associated TCR beta chains recognize cytomegalovirus antigens. Of the cluster scores, roughly 95% were above 0 in a later analysis, which found that TCRs clustered in the first cohort also tended to co-occur in the roughly 130 validation repertoires. The study listed 150 to 200 TCR beta chains as associated with cytomegalovirus. The validation cohort had no HLA typing available for a later analysis, so co-occurrence within that cohort was assessed over all 120 or so repertoires. It was suggested by the authors that the approach could potentially be generalized to other disease states and immunological phenotypes. Most TCR sequences were seen in very few donors, while some public TCRs were found in many individuals. The classifier was reported to diagnose cytomegalovirus status with high specificity and sensitivity in both the original and validation cohorts.

On this clone itself: Its binding antigen is unknown. Base qualities are not provided; no much larger clone lies one nucleotide away.

Library preparation employed the immunoSEQ multiplex PCR assay. The paper's processing steps were these. A statistical classification framework was built for diagnosing cytomegalovirus status from the catalog of TCR beta chain sequences. The table comes from immuneACCESS by way of TCRdb, which keeps in-frame sequences with V and J called. Part of the clones is missing from these tables; in studies checked, under half for an unresolved V gene and the rest for unknown reasons. V, J and clone size derive from that table, while D and trimming were established from the DNA sequence. For this sample the table gives tens of thousands of clones, of which about 96% were detected only once. The biggest ten clones account for 1.2% of the sample.

The material sequenced was PBMCs. This TCR was recovered from a woman under 30 in good health and CMV-seronegative. The rearranged chain carries TRBV30 and TRBJ1-2, and TRBD1 matches 9 of the central bases. DNA sequence: TGTGCCTGGAGTCCTACAGGGGGCGGCTACACCTTC. It codes for CAWSPTGGGYTF. This CDR3, with the reference TRBV30 and TRBJ1-2 proteins standing in past its ends, gives the full variable domain SQTIHQWPATLVQPVGSPLSLECTVEGTSNPNLYWYRQAAGRGLQLLFYSVGIGQISSEVPQNLSASRPQDRQFILSSKKLLLSDSGFYLCAWSPTGGGYTFGSGTRLTVV.